This TCR beta chain originates from a study of blood T cell repertoires in COVID-19. Study-level information: Samples taken during acute and convalescent COVID-19 were collected in the United States, Italy and Spain. The analysed material was cDNA or gDNA that came from T cells, B-cell-depleted T cells, or PBMCs.

Enrollment of patients from Seattle took place during active infection, with longitudinal follow-up. Trimming removed 3 bases at V and 9 bases at J, with 11 bases between. From germline, CDR1 is KGHDR and CDR2 SFDVKD. There are 13 residues in the CDR3. As processed by the authors: Estimation of nucleated cell counts relied on the amplification of reference gene primers. Profiling relied on immunoSEQ multiplex PCR, and the TCRdb table lists in-frame clones only, not all of them. The V and J calls and clone size were taken over from that table, and D and trimming were inferred from the DNA. The sample shows more than 300,000 clones, roughly 90% of them seen only once.

The source of this sequence is a woman aged 40 to 50 with COVID-19, enrolled during active disease. The chain combines TRBV24-1 with TRBJ2-1; TRBD2 is a possible D gene (5 bases). The source material was peripheral blood. The CDR3 DNA sequence: TGTGCCACCAGTGATCTCCGGGAAGGTGAGCAGTTCTTC. This codes for CATSDLREGEQFF.